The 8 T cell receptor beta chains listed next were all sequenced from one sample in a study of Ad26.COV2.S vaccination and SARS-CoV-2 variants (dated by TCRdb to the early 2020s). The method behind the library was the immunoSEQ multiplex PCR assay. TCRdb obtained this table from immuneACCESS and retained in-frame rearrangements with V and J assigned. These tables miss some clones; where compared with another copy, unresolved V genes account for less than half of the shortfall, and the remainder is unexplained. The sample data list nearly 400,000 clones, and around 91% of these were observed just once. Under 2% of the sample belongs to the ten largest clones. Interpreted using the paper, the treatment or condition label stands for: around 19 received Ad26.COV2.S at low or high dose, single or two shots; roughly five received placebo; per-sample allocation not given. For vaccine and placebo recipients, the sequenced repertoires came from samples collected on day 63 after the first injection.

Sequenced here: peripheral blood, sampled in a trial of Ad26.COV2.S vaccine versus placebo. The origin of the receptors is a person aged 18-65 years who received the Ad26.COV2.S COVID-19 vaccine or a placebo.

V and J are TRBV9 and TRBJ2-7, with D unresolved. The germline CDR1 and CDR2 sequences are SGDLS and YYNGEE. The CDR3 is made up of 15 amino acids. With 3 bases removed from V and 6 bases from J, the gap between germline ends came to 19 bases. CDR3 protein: CASSGSFAYSAEQYF. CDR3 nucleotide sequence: TGTGCCAGCAGCGGCTCGTTCGCCTACAGTGCCGAGCAGTACTTC.

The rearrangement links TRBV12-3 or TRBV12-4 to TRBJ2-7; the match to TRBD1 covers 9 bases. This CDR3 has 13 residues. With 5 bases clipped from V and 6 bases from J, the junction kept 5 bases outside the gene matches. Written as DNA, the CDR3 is TGTGCCAGCAGTCTGGGACAGGGCGGCGAGCAGTACTTC. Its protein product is CASSLGQGGEQYF.

The CDR3 region is CASSIDRDIADTQYF. The CDR3 DNA follows: TGTGCCAGTAGTATAGATCGGGATATCGCAGATACGCAGTATTTT. The V gene is TRBV19, the J gene TRBJ2-3, with a weak D call TRBD2 (5 bases). The CDR3 contains 15 residues. The germline V and J ends were trimmed by 0 bases and 4 bases, with 11 bases remaining between them. Germline V gene lookup returns CDR1 LNHDA and CDR2 SQIVND (reference sequence).

The CDR3 DNA follows: TGTGCCAGCAGCTTAGAGTATTTT. Residues: CASSLEYF. The chain has TRBV7-9 and TRBJ2-3; D ambiguous. CDR3 length equals 8 residues. Germline V gives CDR1 SEHNR, CDR2 FQNEAQ (reference sequence). V lost 1 base and J lost 13, with 0 bases in between.

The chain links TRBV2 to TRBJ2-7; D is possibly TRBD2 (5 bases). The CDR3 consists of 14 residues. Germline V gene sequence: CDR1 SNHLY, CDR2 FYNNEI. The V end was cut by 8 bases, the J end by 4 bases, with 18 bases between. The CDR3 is CASSGNLALYEQYF. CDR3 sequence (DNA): TGTGCCAGCTCGGGCAACCTAGCCTTATACGAGCAGTACTTC. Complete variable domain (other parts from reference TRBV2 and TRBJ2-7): EPEVTQTPSHQVTQMGQEVILRCVPISNHLYFYWYRQILGQKVEFLVSFYNNEISEKSEIFDDQFSVERPDGSNFTLKIRSTKLEDSAMYFCASSGNLALYEQYFGPGTRLTVT.

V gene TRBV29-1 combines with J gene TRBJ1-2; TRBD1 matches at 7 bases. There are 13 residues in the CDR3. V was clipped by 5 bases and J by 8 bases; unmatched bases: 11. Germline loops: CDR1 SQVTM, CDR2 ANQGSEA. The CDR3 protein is CSVPTGTAGGYTF. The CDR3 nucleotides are TGCAGCGTTCCCACCGGGACAGCTGGCGGCTACACCTTC.

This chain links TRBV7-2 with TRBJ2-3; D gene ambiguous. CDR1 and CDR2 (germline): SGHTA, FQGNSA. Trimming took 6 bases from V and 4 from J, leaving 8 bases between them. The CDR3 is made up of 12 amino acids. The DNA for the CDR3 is TGTGCCAGCAGTCCAGTATCAGATACGCAGTATTTT. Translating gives CASSPVSDTQYF.

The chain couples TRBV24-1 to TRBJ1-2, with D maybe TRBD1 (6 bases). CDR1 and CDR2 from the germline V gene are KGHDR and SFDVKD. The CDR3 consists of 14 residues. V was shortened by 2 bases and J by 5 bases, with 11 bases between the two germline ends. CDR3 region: CATSDSGTPYGYTF. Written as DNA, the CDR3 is TGTGCCACCAGTGATTCCGGGACACCGTATGGCTACACCTTC.